The present TCR beta chain was sequenced within a study of T-cell memory formation after mild COVID-19. Study-wide points: Among CD4+ contracting clones, most were CM and EM, and CD8+ ones EMRA.

V lost 4 bases, J lost 0 bases, and 16 bases lay in between. The CDR3 is made up of 16 amino acids. CDR1 is SQVTM and CDR2 is ANQGSEA in the germline V gene. The TCR alpha and TCR beta cDNA libraries, bearing sample barcodes and UMIs, were generated by 5'RACE using constant-segment primers. TCRdb ran MiXCR on the 5' RACE reads and lists one entry per CDR3 protein. The table lists roughly 340,000 distinct CDR3 sequences, around 15% of them singletons. Notes on this clonotype: Its antigen is undetermined.

The chain joins TRBV29-1 to TRBJ2-1; the D call may be TRBD1 or TRBD2 (5 bases each). Specimen: PBMCs or a T cell subset sorted from them (not recorded which). This TCR was sampled from a man younger than 35 who had mild COVID-19 (a few samples of this study predate the infection). Cell type and time point are not known. This chain's CDR3 is CSVAPGAGSSYNEQFF. Here the CDR3 DNA reads TGCAGCGTTGCCCCCGGGGCGGGTAGCTCCTACAATGAGCAGTTCTTC.